Listed below are T cell receptor beta chains from one sample, sequenced in a study of T-cell memory formation after mild COVID-19. Via MiXCR, TCRdb re-called the 5' RACE reads, giving one row per CDR3 protein. Of approximately 250,000 distinct CDR3 sequences listed, 16% are singletons. Sequenced sample: PBMCs or a T cell subset sorted from them (not recorded which). The receptors shown here come from a man aged 18 to 30 who had mild COVID-19 (a few samples of this study predate the infection). Cell type and time point are not known. The CDR3 runs from the conserved cysteine through the conserved F or W. The D gene is left open where the match is weak. The listing skips clone size in some rows; elsewhere it reads once, few, many or a size class.

.,TRBJ1-6,TRBV7-2,.,TGTGCCAGCAGCCCCGGGGTCCCACCCCTCCACTTT,CASSPGVPPLHF
TRBD1,TRBJ2-1,TRBV5-1,few,TGCGCCAGCAGCTCCCACGGACAGGGACTTATCAATGAGCAGTTCTTC,CASSSHGQGLINEQFF
TRBD1,TRBJ1-4,TRBV5-1,.,TGCGCCAGCAGCAGGACAGGTGATCTAGAAAAACTGTTTTTT,CASSRTGDLEKLFF
.,TRBJ2-2,TRBV5-1,few,TGCGCCAGCAGCTCATGGGGACTGAACACCGGGGAGCTGTTTTTT,CASSSWGLNTGELFF
.,TRBJ1-5,TRBV4-3,.,TGCGCCAGCAGCCCCACCTTTACGATGTATAGCAATCAGCCCCAGCATTTT,CASSPTFTMYSNQPQHF
.,TRBJ1-5,TRBV7-2,few,TGTGCCAGCGCCGGGCCCCGGGGGGGCAATCAGCCCCAGCATTTT,CASAGPRGGNQPQHF
.,TRBJ1-2,TRBV6-6,few,TGTGCCAGCAGTTACGGTGGCTACACCTTC,CASSYGGYTF
.,TRBJ1-2,TRBV11-2,few,TGTGCCAGCAGCTTGGCAGGGGCGGGGAGCTATGGCTACACCTTC,CASSLAGAGSYGYTF
TRBD1,TRBJ2-3,TRBV28,.,TGTGCCAGCAGTGTCGGGACAGGGTACACAGATACGCAGTATTTT,CASSVGTGYTDTQYF
TRBD2,TRBJ2-1,TRBV15,few,TGTGCCACCAGCAGAGTGGTAGCGGGGAACAATGAGCAGTTCTTC,CATSRVVAGNNEQFF
.,TRBJ2-5,TRBV9,few,TGTGCCAGCAGCGTAGACCCCTCGGAGACCCAGTACTTC,CASSVDPSETQYF
.,TRBJ2-3,TRBV4-1,few,TGCGCCAGCAGCCAAGATCGCAGATCTAGCACAGATACGCAGTATTTT,CASSQDRRSSTDTQYF
.,TRBJ2-6,TRBV27,few,TGTGCCACCGGAGGGGTCTCTGGGGCCAACGTCCTGACTTTC,CATGGVSGANVLTF
.,TRBJ1-1,TRBV9,.,TGTGCCAGCAGCGTAGAGCAGGGGTCGAGCACTGAAGCTTTCTTT,CASSVEQGSSTEAFF
.,TRBJ2-1,TRBV6-5,.,TGTGCCAGCAGTTACCCACAGGTTTATGAGCAGTTCTTC,CASSYPQVYEQFF
TRBD1,TRBJ2-1,TRBV5-6,few,TGTGCCAGCAGCGACCCGGGACAGGGAAGCAATGAGCAGTTCTTC,CASSDPGQGSNEQFF
TRBD1,TRBJ1-5,TRBV7-8,.,TGTGCCAGCAGCTCAGTCCTAATGACAGGGGAAGACCAGCCCCAGCATTTT,CASSSVLMTGEDQPQHF
.,TRBJ2-7,TRBV7-9,few,TGTGCCAGCAGCCGAACAGCCCTTCCCCCCACCGGCGAGCAGTACTTC,CASSRTALPPTGEQYF
.,TRBJ1-1,TRBV27,few,TGTGCCAGCAGTTTAAGGCAGGGTGTCAACACTGAAGCTTTCTTT,CASSLRQGVNTEAFF
TRBD2,TRBJ2-1,TRBV9,.,TGTGCCAGCAGCGTAGTCGGGGGGTTGGGGAATGAGCAGTTCTTC,CASSVVGGLGNEQFF
.,TRBJ2-7,TRBV7-2,few,TGTGCCAGCAGCTTAGTAGGGAGGAACCACGAGCAGTACTTC,CASSLVGRNHEQYF
.,TRBJ1-1,TRBV12-3/TRBV12-4,few,TGTGCCAGCAGTTCTGGGGAAGCTTTCTTT,CASSSGEAFF
TRBD2,TRBJ2-7,TRBV20-1,many,TGCAGTGCGGGGAGGGTTGGGTACGAGCAGTACTTC,CSAGRVGYEQYF
TRBD2,TRBJ2-5,TRBV4-1,few,TGCGCCAGCAGCCAAGGTCGGGGGGAACAAGAGACCCAGTACTTC,CASSQGRGEQETQYF
.,TRBJ1-6,TRBV20-1,.,TGCAGTGCTAGAGATCCCCGGGAGCGTAATTCACCCCTCCACTTT,CSARDPRERNSPLHF
.,TRBJ2-3,TRBV9,.,TGTGCCAGCAGTCGAACTAGAGCAGCTGGAGATACGCAGTATTTT,CASSRTRAAGDTQYF
TRBD2,TRBJ2-1,TRBV3-1,few,TGTGCCAGCAGCCACCTAGCGGGGTCCAATGAGCAGTTCTTC,CASSHLAGSNEQFF
.,TRBJ1-2,TRBV7-2,.,TGTGCCAGCAGCTCTCGTCAGACCTCCCTCGGCAGTGATGGCTACACCTTC,CASSSRQTSLGSDGYTF
TRBD2,TRBJ2-2,TRBV7-6,few,TGTGCCAGCAGCTTAAGATCGGCGGGGGACACCGGGGAGCTGTTTTTT,CASSLRSAGDTGELFF
TRBD1,TRBJ2-2,TRBV7-9,few,TGTGCCAGCAGCTTCGCGACCGGGACAGGGGAGCGGAACGCCGGGGAGCTGTTTTTT,CASSFATGTGERNAGELFF
.,TRBJ2-2,TRBV6-2/TRBV6-3,.,TGTGCCAGCAGGATCCTTTCTGTGACCGGGGAGCTGTTTTTT,CASRILSVTGELFF
.,TRBJ1-1,TRBV7-9,.,TGTGCCAGCAGCTTACCCGGGGGGGTGAACACTGAAGCTTTCTTT,CASSLPGGVNTEAFF
.,TRBJ2-3,TRBV4-1,few,TGCGCCAGCAGCCAGGTATCGACGGGGAGTGCCGCAGATACGCAGTATTTT,CASSQVSTGSAADTQYF
.,TRBJ2-3,TRBV5-1,many,TGCGCCAGCAAGGTTGCAGGCTTCACAGATACGCAGTATTTT,CASKVAGFTDTQYF
.,TRBJ1-2,TRBV7-2,.,TGTGCCAGCAGCTTAACTGGACCCACAGCGGGCTATGGCTACACCTTC,CASSLTGPTAGYGYTF
TRBD1,TRBJ2-3,TRBV5-1,.,TGCGCCAGCAGCTTCGGGGGACAGGCGGAAGATACGCAGTATTTT,CASSFGGQAEDTQYF
TRBD1,TRBJ2-3,TRBV5-1,few,TGCGCCAGCAGCGAGGGGGCCTATTCTAGCACAGATACGCAGTATTTT,CASSEGAYSSTDTQYF
TRBD1,TRBJ1-1,TRBV5-1,.,TGCGCCAGCAGCTACGGGGACAGGGAAAACACTGAAGCTTTCTTT,CASSYGDRENTEAFF
TRBD2,TRBJ2-7,TRBV12-3/TRBV12-4,few,TGTGCCAGCAGCCGAGGGACTAGCGGGGGCTACGAGCAGTACTTC,CASSRGTSGGYEQYF
.,TRBJ2-5,TRBV20-1,few,TGCAGTGCTAGAGACGGCGGTTTAGCGGAGGAGACCCAGTACTTC,CSARDGGLAEETQYF
TRBD1,TRBJ2-7,TRBV12-3/TRBV12-4,few,TGTGCCAGCAGCGCAACCGGGACAGGGAACGAGCAGTACTTC,CASSATGTGNEQYF
.,TRBJ1-1,TRBV12-3/TRBV12-4,few,TGTGCCAGCAGACAGGAGTTGAACACTGAAGCTTTCTTT,CASRQELNTEAFF
.,TRBJ1-1,TRBV5-1,.,TGCGCCAGCCGTCGTGGGGGAGGGGACACTGAAGCTTTCTTT,CASRRGGGDTEAFF
.,TRBJ1-2,TRBV20-1,few,TGCAGTGCTAGTCGGGGACCCGGCTATGGCTACACCTTC,CSASRGPGYGYTF
.,TRBJ1-5,TRBV6-5,.,TGTGCCAGCAGTTACTCGAGGGGTGTCGGTGACACACAGCAGCCCCAGCATTTT,CASSYSRGVGDTQQPQHF
.,TRBJ1-1,TRBV28,.,TGTGCCAGCAGTCTAGGGTACGGTGAAGCTTTCTTT,CASSLGYGEAFF
TRBD1,TRBJ1-5,TRBV9,.,TGTGCCAGCATCCCAACCCGGGACAGTGAGCAGCCCCAGCATTTT,CASIPTRDSEQPQHF
TRBD2,TRBJ2-2,TRBV10-3,few,TGTGCCACCGGGACTAGCGGGCTACCCTCGAACACCGGGGAGCTGTTTTTT,CATGTSGLPSNTGELFF
.,TRBJ2-7,TRBV2,few,TGTGCCAGCAGTGATTGGGGGAACTCCTACGAGCAGTACTTC,CASSDWGNSYEQYF
TRBD2,TRBJ2-5,TRBV2,few,TGTGCCAGCAGCGTAGGACTAGCGGGCCAAGAGACCCAGTACTTC,CASSVGLAGQETQYF
.,TRBJ1-1,TRBV29-1,few,TGCAGCGTTGATAAAGGGTATGATTACACTGAAGCTTTCTTT,CSVDKGYDYTEAFF
.,TRBJ1-2,TRBV7-9,.,TGTGCCAGCAGCTTAGGGGCGGCGTTCTATGGCTACACCTTC,CASSLGAAFYGYTF
.,TRBJ2-3,TRBV6-6,few,TGTGCCAGCAGCTATGGACAGTCCACAGATACGCAGTATTTT,CASSYGQSTDTQYF
.,TRBJ2-7,TRBV4-1,few,TGCGCCAGCAGCCCGGGTGAGGGGATTCTCATCTACGAGCAGTACTTC,CASSPGEGILIYEQYF